A selection of T cell receptor beta chains follows, all from one sample in a study of a mutant IDH1 vaccine in newly diagnosed glioma. The assay was immunoSEQ multiplex PCR, and TCRdb's table has in-frame clones only and misses some. The sample records over 55,000 clones, around 80% being singletons. This specimen consisted of peripheral blood mononuclear cells (PBMCs), obtained from a glioma patient treated with radiotherapy, temozolomide or both. The receptors shown here come from a woman under 30 with glioma. Some clones in this sample may be carry-over from other donors' samples. Both conserved end residues are part of each CDR3. A D gene is named only where the DNA matches it firmly. Expanded clones are given a class, and other clones once, few, many or no size at all.

j_call clone_size d_call v_call cdr3_nt cdr3_aa
TRBJ2-5 . TRBD1 TRBV7-7 TGTGCTAGCAGCTTAATTGGAGGACAGGGACAAGAGACCCAGTACTTC CASSLIGGQGQETQYF
TRBJ2-1 . TRBD2 TRBV7-9 TGTGCCAGCAGCCTAGGACTAGCGGGGGGGCCCGGGAATGAGCAGTTCTTC CASSLGLAGGPGNEQFF
TRBJ1-5 . . TRBV4-1 TGCGCCAGCAGCCAAGTCCCCCCCGTTAGGGTTGGGGGTCAGCCCCAGCATTTT CASSQVPPVRVGGQPQHF
TRBJ2-2 few TRBD1 TRBV15 TGTGCCACCAGCGGGGGACAGGGACACACCGGGGAGCTGTTTTTT CATSGGQGHTGELFF
TRBJ2-5 . TRBD1 TRBV29-1 TGCAGCGTTGACCGGACAGGAGAACAAGAGACCCAGTACTTC CSVDRTGEQETQYF
TRBJ2-1 once . TRBV30 TGTGCCTGGAACCCCGCAGCAACCAACCACAATGAGCAGTTCTTC CAWNPAATNHNEQFF
TRBJ1-2 few TRBD1 TRBV30 TGTGCCTTGGAGACAGGGAAAAATGGCTACACCTTC CALETGKNGYTF
TRBJ1-1 . . TRBV19 TGTGCCAGTAGTCCGGTTGAAGGGTTCGGGAACACTGAAGCTTTCTTT CASSPVEGFGNTEAFF
TRBJ1-1 . . TRBV7-6 TGTGCCAGCAGCTTAAGATCGAACACTGAAGCTTTCTTT CASSLRSNTEAFF
TRBJ2-2 . . TRBV29-1 TGCAGCGTTGAAGAACCCCAGGGAATTTCCCTGGCCACCGGGGAGCTGTTTTTT CSVEEPQGISLATGELFF
TRBJ1-2 . TRBD1 TRBV6-6 TGTGCCACGCAGCAGGGGGGCGGCTACACCTTC CATQQGGGYTF
TRBJ1-1 once . TRBV19 TGTGCCAGTAGTCCAGACGGGGCGTCTGAAGCTTTCTTT CASSPDGASEAFF
TRBJ2-7 . . TRBV30 TGTGCCTGGGTCCAAGGTACCTACGAGCAGTACTTC CAWVQGTYEQYF
TRBJ1-1 once . TRBV27 TGTGCCAGCAGTTTATACCCCGGACGCCTGAACACTGAAGCTTTCTTT CASSLYPGRLNTEAFF
TRBJ2-2 . . TRBV6-5 TGTGCCAGCAGTTACTCCCCGACCCGCACCGGGGAGCTGTTTTTT CASSYSPTRTGELFF
TRBJ1-3 . . TRBV10-3 TGTGCCATCAGTGAGTCCGTCGGAAACACCATATATTTT CAISESVGNTIYF
TRBJ2-5 . . TRBV5-1 TGCGCCAGCAGCCGCGAGGGTCACCCTCGAGAGACCCAGTACTTC CASSREGHPRETQYF
TRBJ2-7 . . TRBV7-3 TGTGCCAGCAGCTCAGGCAGGGTCGGGGGCTTGGCCAGCGAGCAGTACTTC CASSSGRVGGLASEQYF
TRBJ2-3 few . TRBV7-3 TGTGCCAGCAGCCCGGACAGAGCTACGCAGTATTTT CASSPDRATQYF
TRBJ1-5 . . TRBV9 TGTGCCAGCAGCTTAACAGGAGTCGGGCAGCCCCAGCATTTT CASSLTGVGQPQHF
TRBJ2-5 . . TRBV18 TGTGCCAGCTCACTTGCGGCCCAAGAGACCCAGTACTTC CASSLAAQETQYF
TRBJ2-3 . . TRBV5-6 TGTGCCAGCAGCTTGAAGAAAGCCCCAACCACAGATACGCAGTATTTT CASSLKKAPTTDTQYF
TRBJ2-1 . TRBD2 TRBV30 TGTGCCTGGAGCCTGGGGGGGGTCAATGAGCAGTTCTTC CAWSLGGVNEQFF
TRBJ1-3 . TRBD1 TRBV11-1 TGTGCCAGCAGGCGACAGGGGACGTCTGGAAACACCATATATTTT CASRRQGTSGNTIYF
TRBJ1-1 few . TRBV7-3 TGTGCCAGCAGCTTAGCCGGGGTGGACACTGAAGCTTTCTTT CASSLAGVDTEAFF
TRBJ2-3 once TRBD2 TRBV13 TGTGCCAGCAGCAGTAGCGGGAGGGGGGCAGATACGCAGTATTTT CASSSSGRGADTQYF
TRBJ1-1 . . TRBV11-2 TGTGCCAGCAGCTCCATTACAGGGCCTCGGCGAAAAGCTTTCTTT CASSSITGPRRKAFF
TRBJ1-4 . . TRBV7-9 TGTGCCAGCACTCCTGGTCAGGCAACTAATGAAAAACTGTTTTTT CASTPGQATNEKLFF
TRBJ1-1 . TRBD1 TRBV5-1 TGCGCCAGCAGCTTGGGGAGAAGGCGCAAAGTCCCCGACAGGGTTGGGGCTGTGGCTTTCTTT CASSLGRRRKVPDRVGAVAFF
TRBJ2-7 . TRBD2 TRBV29-1 TGCAGCGTTACCTACGGGGGGAGTTCCTACGAGCAGTACTTC CSVTYGGSSYEQYF
TRBJ1-3 once . TRBV4-3 TGCGCCAGCAGCCAAGTAACGGTCTCTGGAAACACCATATATTTT CASSQVTVSGNTIYF
TRBJ2-5 . TRBD1 TRBV6-5 TGTGCCAGCAGTTACTTTGACAGGGATGGAGGAGAGACCCAGTACTTC CASSYFDRDGGETQYF
TRBJ1-1 medium-sized . TRBV9 TGTGCCAGCAGCGTATGGCAAGTGGGGAACACTGAAGCTTTCTTT CASSVWQVGNTEAFF
TRBJ1-2 . . TRBV5-8 TGTGCCAGCAGCCCCCGGGAGGGAAACTATGGCTACACCTTC CASSPREGNYGYTF
TRBJ2-7 . . TRBV10-3 TGTGCCATCAGTGGTAGACAGGAACCCCCCTACGAGCAGTACTTC CAISGRQEPPYEQYF
TRBJ2-7 . . TRBV21-1 TGTGCCAGCAGCAAAGGGCCGGGACAGGGGCCGATTTACGAGCAGTACTTC CASSKGPGQGPIYEQYF
TRBJ1-2 . . TRBV27 TGTGCCAGCAGCTCCGACGTCCAGGCTAACTATGGCTACACCTTC CASSSDVQANYGYTF
TRBJ1-4 . . TRBV5-1 TGCGCCAGCAGCGCCGGGACAACATACACTGCAACTAATGAAAAACTGTTTTTT CASSAGTTYTATNEKLFF
TRBJ2-5 . TRBD2 TRBV5-1 TGCGCCAGCAGCTTGGCAGCGGGGGTTATCGGAGAGACCCAGTACTTC CASSLAAGVIGETQYF
TRBJ2-7 . . TRBV5-5 TGTGCCAGCAGCCCGTGGGGGGCCGCTCTCGAGCAGTACTTC CASSPWGAALEQYF
TRBJ2-7 . TRBD2 TRBV30 TGTGCCTGGATGGGGGCGGGAGGGAATGAGCAGTACTTC CAWMGAGGNEQYF
TRBJ2-2 once . TRBV14 TGTGCCAGCAGCAGAAGAGGGGGAGGGGGCGATAACACCGGGGAGCTGTTTTTT CASSRRGGGGDNTGELFF
TRBJ2-5 . . TRBV25-1 TGTGCCAGCAGAGAGGCGAGGGTTGGAGAGACCCAGTACTTC CASREARVGETQYF
TRBJ1-3 . . TRBV5-6 TGTGCCAGCAGTACGGTTGGGACCGGAAACACCATATATTTT CASSTVGTGNTIYF
TRBJ1-5 . . TRBV7-2 TGTGCCAGCAGCCTCCTCCAGGGGAGCAATCAGCCCCAGCATTTT CASSLLQGSNQPQHF
TRBJ1-2 . . TRBV10-3 TGTGCCATCAGTGAGTCGGGCCCCTACTATGGCTACACCTTC CAISESGPYYGYTF